Each of the 10 T cell receptor beta chains below was sequenced from the same sample in a study of CD8 T cells in ankylosing spondylitis. TCRdb re-called the 5' RACE reads through MiXCR, storing one row per CDR3 protein. In the table there are roughly 190,000 distinct CDR3 sequences, roughly 12% of which are singletons. Sequenced: blood, either unsorted or a sorted T cell fraction (not recorded which). The receptors stem from a male donor with ankylosing spondylitis or in good health (not recorded which).

The chain joins TRBV7-2 to TRBJ2-1; 7 nucleotides line up with TRBD2. V lost 4 bases, J lost 7 bases, and 10 bases stayed unmatched. CDR3 length equals 15 residues. CDR1 and CDR2 from the germline V gene are SGHTA and FQGNSA. The CDR3 here is CASSYIEAGENEQFF. CDR3 nucleotide sequence: TGTGCCAGCAGCTACATTGAGGCGGGAGAGAATGAGCAGTTCTTC.

This clonotype has more than one count but fewer than ten. V and J are TRBV12-3 or TRBV12-4 and TRBJ1-2; 8 nucleotides line up with TRBD1. With V trimmed by 5 bases and J by 6 bases, 5 bases remained unmatched. This CDR3 is built from 13 residues. The CDR3 sequence is CASSPSDRDGYTF. CDR3 coding DNA: TGTGCCAGCAGTCCCTCGGACAGGGATGGCTACACCTTC.

The chain is built from TRBV3-1 and TRBJ2-2; D gene unclear. Germline assignment: CDR1 LGHDT and CDR2 YNNKEL (reference sequence). This CDR3 is built from 13 residues. Trimming took 5 bases from V and 5 from J, leaving 9 bases between them. The CDR3 is CASSSIETGELFF. The CDR3 coding sequence is TGTGCCAGCAGCTCCATAGAGACCGGGGAGCTGTTTTTT.

V is TRBV9 and J is TRBJ2-3, with 8 bases that match TRBD2. CDR1 is SGDLS, CDR2 YYNGEE, per germline. V shed 0 bases and J 4 bases; nucleotides not matched to a gene: 10. The CDR3 has 17 residues. CDR3: CASSVGSSGRPADTQYF. In nucleotides, the CDR3 is TGTGCCAGCAGCGTAGGGTCTAGCGGGCGACCCGCAGATACGCAGTATTTT.

The sample holds a few counts of this clonotype. The J gene is TRBJ2-2, the V gene TRBV5-1; D unresolved. V was shortened by 2 bases and J by 1 base, with 9 bases between the two germline ends. There are 15 residues in the CDR3. Germline CDR1 SGHRS, CDR2 YFSETQ. The CDR3 region is CASSFDDQNTGELFF. The CDR3 nucleotides read TGCGCCAGCAGCTTCGATGACCAGAACACCGGGGAGCTGTTTTTT.

This clonotype was seen once. The CDR3 DNA reads as TGTGCCAGCAGCTTAACAAGGGGGTTGGAGACCCAGTACTTC. Protein sequence: CASSLTRGLETQYF. The chain is built from TRBV7-9 and TRBJ2-5; possibly TRBD1 for D (6 bases). Germline values: CDR1 SEHNR, CDR2 FQNEAQ (reference sequence). Between the trimmed V and J ends, which lost 2 bases and 5 bases, there was a span of 12 bases. The CDR3 loop spans 14 amino acids.

This sequence joins TRBV6-4 and TRBJ2-5; a weak D match, TRBD2 (5 bases). The CDR3 spans 12 residues. CDR1 MRHNA and CDR2 SNTAGT come from the germline V gene. V was cut by 6 bases and J by 4 bases, with 9 bases left in between. The CDR3 region is CASRSRGETQYF. The DNA of the CDR3 is TGTGCCAGCAGGAGCCGGGGAGAGACCCAGTACTTC.

The sample holds many counts of this clonotype. This rearrangement joins TRBV6-4 to TRBJ2-3; the match to TRBD2 covers 10 bases. Germline V gene data show CDR1 as MRHNA and CDR2 as SNTAGT. The junction had 1 base not matched to a gene; V was cut back by 0 bases and J by 1 base. The CDR3 has 16 residues. Written as DNA, the CDR3 is TGTGCCAGCAGTGACTCCGGGACTAGCGGCACAGATACGCAGTATTTT. This codes for CASSDSGTSGTDTQYF.

The rearrangement joins TRBV5-1 to TRBJ2-7, with D unresolved. Germline V gene sequence: CDR1 SGHRS, CDR2 YFSETQ. CDR3 length equals 17 residues. V was cut by 2 bases and J by 0 bases, with 18 bases left in between. The CDR3 bases are TGCGCCAGCAGCTTCGGAGTAAACAGACCGAACTCCTACGAGCAGTACTTC. This gives the protein CASSFGVNRPNSYEQYF. The whole variable domain, remainder taken from reference TRBV5-1 and TRBJ2-7, is KAGVTQTPRYLIKTRGQQVTLSCSPISGHRSVSWYQQTPGQGLQFLFEYFSETQRNKGNFPGRFSGRQFSNSRSEMNVSTLELGDSALYLCASSFGVNRPNSYEQYFGPGTRLTVT.

This clonotype turned up a few times. This chain links TRBV12-3 or TRBV12-4 with TRBJ2-1, with unresolved D. Trimming shortened V by 1 base and J by 7 bases, and 8 bases separated the two germline ends. The length of the CDR3 is 13 residues. The chain's CDR3 is CASSLGVENEQFF. CDR3 nucleotides: TGTGCCAGCAGTTTAGGGGTAGAAAATGAGCAGTTCTTC.